This T cell receptor (beta chain) appears in the sequencing data of a study of blood T cell repertoires in COVID-19. Those enrolled, adults aged 18 to 89 years, came from roughly 23 US areas. The study assigned cohorts using participant-reported clinical history. All recovered Cohort 3 donors got two negative PCRs, got clearance, or saw symptom resolution. In the authors' methods: By means of reference gene primer amplification, nucleated cell counts were estimated. Here immunoSEQ multiplex PCR was the method, and the copy in TCRdb shows in-frame clones only, minus some. For V, J and clone size, that table is used; D and trimming come from the DNA. The data show 310,000 or so clones, with roughly 90% seen just once and more than 8.5% held by the top ten. This TCR was recovered from a woman between 18 and 29 years old who had recovered from COVID-19. What was sequenced was PBMCs or T cells enriched from blood (not recorded which).

Written as DNA, the CDR3 is TGCGCCACCTTAAAGACAGGGTCTTCTGGAAACACCATATATTTT. It codes for CATLKTGSSGNTIYF. The chain joins TRBV23-1 to TRBJ1-3; 7 positions match TRBD1. TRBV23-1 is identified as an open reading frame with a role that is uncertain. Unmatched junction bases numbered 10, after V lost 10 bases and J lost 1 base. The CDR3 is 15 residues long.